These 8 T cell receptor beta chains were sequenced from one sample in a study of blood T cell repertoires in COVID-19. The assay was immunoSEQ multiplex PCR, and TCRdb's table has in-frame clones only and misses some. The sample has 160,000 or so clones, about four fifths seen once; the top ten hold over 0.5%. Specimen: peripheral blood. These TCRs come from a man aged 55 to 69 with acute or convalescent COVID-19.

This chain joins TRBV3-1 (or the pseudogene TRBV3-2) and TRBJ2-3; 8 nucleotides agree with TRBD2. With V trimmed by 3 bases and J by 1 base, 6 bases remained unmatched. CDR1 is LGHDT, CDR2 YNNKEL, per germline (reference sequence). CDR3 length: 16 residues. This CDR3 is CASSHQREWGTDTQYF. The CDR3 coding sequence is TGTGCCAGCAGCCATCAGCGGGAGTGGGGCACAGATACGCAGTATTTT.

V and J are TRBV5-6 and TRBJ1-5; 7 bases agree with TRBD1. V was clipped by 2 bases and J by 7 bases; unmatched bases: 9. The CDR3 covers 15 residues. Germline values: CDR1 SGHDT, CDR2 YYEEEE. Here the CDR3 reads CASSLGGVERQPQHF. In DNA, the CDR3 is TGTGCCAGCAGCTTAGGGGGCGTTGAGCGCCAGCCCCAGCATTTT.

The V gene is TRBV4-3, the J gene TRBJ2-5, with D hard to call. Looked up from germline, CDR1 is LGHNA and CDR2 is YSLEER. The ends were cut back, 2 bases at V and 5 bases at J, with 9 bases in the middle. The CDR3 has 13 residues. CDR3 sequence (DNA): TGCGCCAGCAGCCAACAGTACGGGGAGACCCAGTACTTC. Its translation: CASSQQYGETQYF.

This clone was picked up a small number of times. CDR3 loop: CASSYGQVSSGANVLTF. DNA for the CDR3: TGTGCCAGCAGTTACGGACAGGTCAGCTCTGGGGCCAACGTCCTGACTTTC. The chain links TRBV6-2 or TRBV6-3 to TRBJ2-6; 7 bases fit TRBD1. V shed 2 bases and J 0 bases; nucleotides not matched to a gene: 4. Per the germline V gene, CDR1 is MNHEY and CDR2 is SVGEGT. The CDR3 loop spans 17 amino acids.

CDR3 in amino acids: CASSYPSRGGSGGANVLTF. For the CDR3, the DNA is TGTGCCAGCAGTTACCCCTCGAGGGGGGGCTCTGGTGGGGCCAACGTCCTGACTTTC. The V gene is TRBV6-2 or TRBV6-3, the J gene TRBJ2-6; D is possibly TRBD2 (7 bases). This CDR3 has 19 residues. Looked up from germline, CDR1 is MNHEY and CDR2 is SVGEGT. Trimming stripped 2 bases from V and 3 bases from J, with 20 bases between.

This rearrangement joins TRBV19 to TRBJ2-1, with 12 bases that match TRBD2. This CDR3 is built from 17 residues. Germline V CDR1 and CDR2: LNHDA, SQIVND (reference sequence). J lost 6 bases, V lost 5 bases, and 11 bases had no gene match. CDR3 amino acids: CASSFYGLAGSLNEQFF. The CDR3 coding sequence is TGTGCCAGTAGTTTTTATGGACTAGCGGGAAGTCTCAATGAGCAGTTCTTC.

The rearrangement joins TRBV12-3 or TRBV12-4 to TRBJ1-2; 7 bases are shared with TRBD1. The CDR3 is 13 amino acids. Trimming took 5 bases from V and 8 from J; bases not matched to a gene: 8. CDR3 sequence: CASSPGGTAGYTF. As DNA, the CDR3 is TGTGCCAGCAGTCCAGGGGGTACGGCCGGCTACACCTTC.

The chain links TRBV7-9 to TRBJ2-5, with TRBD2 identical over 12 bases. The CDR3 loop spans 15 amino acids. The junction had 3 bases not matched to a gene; V was cut back by 5 bases and J by 2 bases. CDR1 and CDR2 from the germline V gene are SEHNR and FQNEAQ (reference sequence). CDR3 sequence (DNA): TGTGCCAGCAGCCTTGGACTAGCGGGGCAAGAGACCCAGTACTTC. Its translation: CASSLGLAGQETQYF. Full variable domain (missing parts from reference TRBV7-9 and TRBJ2-5): DTGVSQNPRHKITKRGQNVTFRCDPISEHNRLYWYRQTLGQGPEFLTYFQNEAQLEKSRLLSDRFSAERPKGSFSTLEIQRTEQGDSAMYLCASSLGLAGQETQYFGPGTRLLVL.